These T cell receptor beta chains were read from a single sample in a study of blood T cell repertoires in COVID-19. Using immunoSEQ multiplex PCR, the repertoire was profiled, and TCRdb retains in-frame clones only, with some absent. The sample holds approximately 90,000 clones, roughly 83% seen once. The sequenced sample consisted of peripheral blood. The receptors were gathered from a woman older than 75 with active or convalescent COVID-19. Each CDR3 is given with its conserved first and last residue. The D gene is left open where the match is weak. A clone size is listed for some rows: how often the clone was seen (once, few, many), or a class if it is expanded.

-	TRBV6-1	TRBJ1-2	-	CASSEEQTAYGYTF	TGTGCCAGCAGTGAAGAGCAGACAGCCTATGGCTACACCTTC
-	TRBV12-3/TRBV12-4	TRBJ2-1	TRBD1	CATYRDRANEQFF	TGTGCCACTTACCGGGACAGGGCCAATGAGCAGTTCTTC
-	TRBV4-1	TRBJ1-1	TRBD1	CASSPQTGLVGFTEAFF	TGCGCCAGCAGCCCCCAGACAGGGCTGGTGGGGTTCACTGAAGCTTTCTTT
-	TRBV20-1	TRBJ2-5	-	CSANLQETQYF	TGCAGTGCTAACCTCCAGGAGACCCAGTACTTC
-	TRBV5-1	TRBJ2-7	TRBD1	CASRETGGSGEQYF	TGCGCCAGCAGGGAAACAGGGGGTTCTGGCGAGCAGTACTTC
-	TRBV19	TRBJ2-1	TRBD1	CASSTNDRGVAFF	TGTGCCAGTAGCACCAACGACAGGGGTGTCGCGTTCTTC
-	TRBV19	TRBJ1-2	TRBD1	CASNPDRDSSGYTF	TGTGCCAGTAATCCCGACAGGGATTCGTCTGGCTACACCTTC
-	TRBV5-8	TRBJ1-2	TRBD1	CASSFSGTGYGYTF	TGTGCCAGCAGCTTTTCCGGGACAGGGTATGGCTACACCTTC
-	TRBV3-1/TRBV3-2	TRBJ1-2	TRBD1	CASSQGAGGYGYTF	TGTGCCAGCAGCCAAGGGGCAGGGGGTTATGGCTACACCTTC
-	TRBV9	TRBJ2-1	-	CASSGGSFGGYNEQFF	TGTGCCAGCAGCGGCGGGTCGTTCGGCGGCTACAATGAGCAGTTCTTC
-	TRBV7-9	TRBJ2-7	-	CASSLSAYEQYF	TGTGCCAGCAGCTTATCGGCCTACGAGCAGTACTTC
few	TRBV27	TRBJ1-6	-	CASRPSGYNSPLHF	TGTGCCAGCAGGCCGTCGGGCTATAATTCACCCCTCCACTTT
-	TRBV28	TRBJ1-1	-	CASRSGQLNTEAFF	TGTGCCAGCAGATCTGGACAGTTGAACACTGAAGCTTTCTTT
once	TRBV7-2	TRBJ2-3	TRBD2	CASSYKGTSGGPTDTQYF	TGTGCCAGCAGCTATAAAGGGACTAGCGGGGGGCCTACAGATACGCAGTATTTT
-	TRBV10-3	TRBJ2-1	TRBD1	CATSTDRDNEQFF	TGTGCCACAAGCACTGACAGGGACAATGAGCAGTTCTTC
-	TRBV6-2/TRBV6-3	TRBJ2-4	-	CASSHMSKNIQYF	TGTGCCAGCAGTCACATGTCCAAAAACATTCAGTACTTC
-	TRBV10-3	TRBJ1-4	-	CAISESVGGEKLFF	TGTGCCATCAGTGAGTCCGTGGGAGGTGAAAAACTGTTTTTT
-	TRBV2	TRBJ2-3	-	CASSRDFRTDTQYF	TGTGCCAGCAGTCGGGACTTTCGCACAGATACGCAGTATTTT
-	TRBV2	TRBJ2-3	-	CASGKMSTETDTQYF	TGTGCCAGCGGAAAGATGAGCACGGAGACAGATACACAGTATTTT
few	TRBV19	TRBJ1-1	TRBD1	CASSRGTGDPNTEAFF	TGTGCCAGTAGTAGAGGGACAGGGGACCCGAACACTGAAGCTTTCTTT
-	TRBV30	TRBJ1-1	-	CASRAGLNTEAFF	TGTGCCTCGCGGGCGGGACTTAACACTGAAGCTTTCTTT
once	TRBV9	TRBJ2-1	TRBD2	CASSVGTSGSVYMGEQFF	TGTGCCAGCAGCGTAGGGACTAGCGGGAGTGTCTACATGGGTGAGCAGTTCTTC
-	TRBV19	TRBJ2-1	TRBD1	CASIRDRGSNEQFF	TGTGCCAGTATAAGGGACAGGGGTTCCAATGAGCAGTTCTTC
-	TRBV3-1/TRBV3-2	TRBJ2-7	TRBD1	CASGTTVEEGQKVHEQYF	TGTGCCAGCGGCACTACCGTAGAAGAGGGACAGAAGGTCCACGAGCAGTACTTC